This TCR beta chain derives from a study of blood T cell repertoires in COVID-19. Study-wide context: Spain, Italy and the United States supplied samples that represented acute and convalescent COVID-19.

In the study's own analysis: Amplification of reference gene primers provided the estimated nucleated cell counts. The method was immunoSEQ multiplex PCR; TCRdb's version includes in-frame clones alone and lacks a portion of them. That table supplies the V and J calls and clone size; D and trimming were determined from the DNA. The sample has 200,000 or so clones; 88% are singletons. J lost 3 bases, V lost 2 bases, and 3 bases had no gene match. Germline V gives CDR1 SGDLS, CDR2 YYNGEE. This CDR3 has 16 residues. The sample consisted of peripheral blood. The sequence was obtained from a middle-aged man with COVID-19, enrolled during active disease. V gene TRBV9 combines with J gene TRBJ2-2; 11 bases map to TRBD2. The CDR3 here is CASSVSGRADTGELFF. In nucleotides, the CDR3 is TGTGCCAGCAGCGTTAGCGGGAGGGCCGACACCGGGGAGCTGTTTTTT.